This TCR beta chain was sequenced during a study of control samples from healthy donors and cancer patients. The method was immunoSEQ multiplex PCR; TCRdb's version includes in-frame clones alone and lacks a portion of them. Found here are 350,000 to 450,000 clones, roughly 90% of them singletons; the top ten hold 5% to 7%. The table lists this clone with a count of one. The trim removed 4 bases at V and 4 bases at J, leaving 6 bases unmatched. The germline CDR1 and CDR2 sequences are MRHNA and SNTAGT. The CDR3 consists of 14 residues. The chain has TRBV6-4 and TRBJ1-2; 7 nucleotides match TRBD1. The sequencing input was PBMCs. This clonotype was obtained from a man aged 35 to 55 with head and neck cancer. The CDR3 coding sequence is TGTGCCAGCAGTGCCGAACGGGACAGCTATGGCTACACCTTC. It yields the protein CASSAERDSYGYTF.